This TCR beta chain was sequenced in a study of blood T cell repertoires in COVID-19. At the level of the study: Samples came from the United States, Italy and Spain, spanning acute and convalescent COVID-19. The cDNA or gDNA used as material had been derived from T cells, B-cell-depleted T cells, or PBMCs.

Original handling: It was from reference gene primer amplification that nucleated cell counts were estimated. Assay used: immunoSEQ multiplex PCR; TCRdb lists only in-frame clones, some missing. The D gene and trimming were derived from the DNA, and the V and J assignments and clone size from that table. The sample includes 170,000 or so clones, roughly 84% seen only once; the top ten take about 6.7%. V was pared by 5 bases and J by 1 base, with 5 bases of the junction left unmatched. CDR1 SGHTA and CDR2 FQGNSA come from the germline V gene. CDR3 length: 15 amino acids. The TCR was taken from a woman aged 35 to 49 with COVID-19, enrolled during active disease. Source material: peripheral blood. This rearrangement joins TRBV7-2 to TRBJ2-3, with TRBD2 matching 8 bases. The CDR3 here is CASSQAGEGTDTQYF. In nucleotides, the CDR3 is TGTGCCAGCAGCCAAGCGGGAGAGGGCACAGATACGCAGTATTTT.